This T cell receptor beta chain was profiled in a study of blood T cell repertoires in COVID-19. Study information: Samples taken during acute and convalescent COVID-19 were collected in the United States, Italy and Spain. Sources were T cells, B-cell-depleted T cells, or PBMCs; the material itself was cDNA or gDNA.

Per the authors' pipeline: Amplification with reference gene primers provided the estimates of nucleated cell counts. The assay was immunoSEQ multiplex PCR, and TCRdb's table has in-frame clones only and misses some. That table gives V, J and clone size, and the DNA gave D and trimming. The sample records 65,000 to 95,000 clones, around 84% being singletons. The CDR3 totals 12 residues. Germline assignment: CDR1 MDHEN and CDR2 SYDVKM. Trimming took 5 bases from V and 8 from J, leaving 10 bases between them. The material sequenced was peripheral blood. The sequence was collected from a woman between 50 and 59 years old with acute or convalescent COVID-19. This sequence joins TRBV28 and TRBJ2-4; no clear D. The CDR3 loop reads CASSADLDIQYF. In DNA form, the CDR3 reads TGTGCCAGCAGTGCCGACTTGGACATTCAGTACTTC.